The 21 T cell receptor beta chains in this list originate from one sample, sequenced in a study of T cell responses to AZD1222 COVID-19 vaccine. Sequenced by immunoSEQ multiplex PCR; TCRdb stores in-frame clones only, minus some. The profile shows about 72,000 clones, roughly 84% of them singletons. This sample comprised peripheral blood, obtained on day 0 of AZD1222 vaccination. The receptors derive from an adult in good health.

The J gene is TRBJ2-7, the V gene TRBV20-1; D may be TRBD1 (5 bases). Germline V gene sequence: CDR1 DFQATT, CDR2 SNEGSKA (reference sequence). The CDR3 length is 13 residues. The V end lost 3 bases, the J end lost 3 bases, and 12 bases lay between the germline ends. Here the CDR3 reads CSASGETDYEQYF. The DNA for the CDR3 is TGCAGTGCTAGTGGCGAGACAGACTACGAGCAGTACTTC.

The chain has TRBV2 and TRBJ2-2; D is unclear. The CDR3 length is 13 residues. Germline V gene sequence: CDR1 SNHLY, CDR2 FYNNEI. Trimming took 6 bases from V and 1 from J, leaving 6 bases between them. The DNA of the CDR3 is TGTGCCAGCAGGACGGTGAACACCGGGGAGCTGTTTTTT. The encoded protein is CASRTVNTGELFF.

The V gene is TRBV5-1, the J gene TRBJ1-2, with D hard to call. The CDR3 contains 14 residues. Germline lookup yields CDR1 SGHRS and CDR2 YFSETQ. Trimming cost V 4 bases and J 6 bases, with 16 bases left between them. The CDR3 DNA reads TGCGCCAGCAGCCTGAGCGGGGTGTCCGATGGCTACACCTTC. It translates to CASSLSGVSDGYTF.

This clone turned up a few times. V is TRBV2 and J is TRBJ1-2, with 7 bases lining up with TRBD1. The CDR3 length is 14 residues. The V and J ends lost 2 bases and 6 bases, in that order; junction bases with no gene match: 6. Germline lookup yields CDR1 SNHLY and CDR2 FYNNEI. In nucleotides, the CDR3 is TGTGCCAGCAGTGAAACCACAGGGGTGGATGGCTACACCTTC. Its translation: CASSETTGVDGYTF.

The chain combines TRBV6-5 with TRBJ2-7; D is possibly TRBD1 or TRBD2 (6 bases each). V dropped 1 base and J dropped 6 bases, with 10 bases sitting between them. Germline V gene data show CDR1 as MNHEY and CDR2 as SVGAGI. CDR3 size: 13 residues. In nucleotides, the CDR3 is TGTGCCAGCAGTTACTTAGAGGGGGGCGAGCAGTACTTC. The encoded protein is CASSYLEGGEQYF.

This clone was recorded a few times. The chain uses TRBV7-8 and TRBJ1-3, with 7 bases lining up with TRBD1. V lost 1 base and J lost 1; bases outside the gene matches: 7. CDR1 SGHVS and CDR2 FQNEAQ come from the germline V gene. The CDR3 covers 17 residues. The CDR3 nucleotides are TGTGCCAGCAGCTTAGGGCAGGGGGTCGCATCTGGAAACACCATATATTTT. It is translated as CASSLGQGVASGNTIYF. Looking up the rest from reference TRBV7-8 and TRBJ1-3 gives the full variable domain: GAGVSQSPRYKVAKRGQDVALRCDPISGHVSLFWYQQALGQGPEFLTYFQNEAQLDKSGLPSDRFFAERPEGSVSTLKIQRTQQEDSAVYLCASSLGQGVASGNTIYFGEGSWLTVV.

This chain links TRBV10-2 with TRBJ2-7, with 7 nucleotides matching TRBD2. The CDR3 totals 15 residues. The trim removed 6 bases at V and 6 bases at J, leaving 14 bases unmatched. Germline CDR1 WSHSY, CDR2 SAAADI. The CDR3 sequence is CASSSLRGVPGEQYF. The CDR3 bases are TGCGCCAGCAGCTCCCTTCGGGGGGTTCCGGGCGAGCAGTACTTC.

In nucleotides, the CDR3 is TGTGCCAGCAGTACGGGCCGTACTTACCAAGAGACCCAGTACTTC. Translated: CASSTGRTYQETQYF. The chain couples TRBV6-5 to TRBJ2-5; no definite D call. From germline, CDR1 is MNHEY and CDR2 SVGAGI. V was trimmed by 5 bases and J by 0 bases, leaving 13 bases between them. CDR3 length: 15 residues.

The V and J genes are TRBV11-3 and TRBJ2-2; D might be TRBD1 (5 bases). Trimming pared 5 bases from V and 2 bases from J, leaving 9 bases between. The CDR3 is made up of 14 amino acids. Germline V lookup: CDR1 SGHNT, CDR2 YENEEA. CDR3 sequence reads: CASSGATNTGELFF. The DNA of the CDR3 is TGTGCCAGCAGCGGGGCTACTAACACCGGGGAGCTGTTTTTT.

The rearrangement links TRBV19 to TRBJ1-3; D is possibly TRBD1 (6 bases). V shed 4 bases and J shed 0 bases, with 13 bases lying between them. Germline lookup yields CDR1 LNHDA and CDR2 SQIVND (reference sequence). The CDR3 has 16 residues. CDR3 coding DNA: TGTGCCAGTAGTAGCGTCGAGACAGGCTCTGGAAACACCATATATTTT. Residues: CASSSVETGSGNTIYF.

The rearrangement uses TRBV28 and TRBJ1-2; D may be TRBD1 (5 bases). Germline assignment: CDR1 MDHEN and CDR2 SYDVKM. This CDR3 has 16 residues. V was shortened by 2 bases and J by 0 bases, with 13 bases between the two germline ends. The CDR3 nucleotides read TGTGCCAGCAGTTTAAGGTTGGGGCGTTCTAACTATGGCTACACCTTC. This codes for CASSLRLGRSNYGYTF.

The chain combines TRBV2 with TRBJ2-3; D might be TRBD2 (6 bases). Per germline, CDR1 SNHLY and CDR2 FYNNEI. Trimming pared 7 bases from V and 1 base from J, leaving 6 bases between. This CDR3 is 12 amino acids long. CDR3 in DNA: TGTGCCAGCACTAGCGGCACAGATACGCAGTATTTT. This gives the protein CASTSGTDTQYF.

The genes are TRBV14 and TRBJ2-1, with D unresolved. The CDR3 extends over 16 amino acids. Germline assignment: CDR1 SGHDN and CDR2 FVKESK. Trimming stripped 0 bases from V and 7 bases from J, with 16 bases between. The CDR3 here is CASSQDSSGRANEQFF. CDR3 DNA sequence: TGTGCCAGCAGCCAAGATAGCTCAGGTCGGGCTAATGAGCAGTTCTTC.

This clone was detected a few times. V gene TRBV30 combines with J gene TRBJ2-5; D is perhaps TRBD1 or TRBD2 (5 bases each). The CDR3 covers 13 residues. The germline V gene encodes CDR1 GTSNPN and CDR2 SVGIG (reference sequence). Between the trimmed V and J ends, which lost 8 bases and 7 bases, there was a span of 20 bases. The CDR3 nucleotides are TGTGCCGCCTCCGGGACCCCTCTCGGGACCCAGTACTTC. This translates into CAASGTPLGTQYF.

This clone has at least ten counts. The chain joins TRBV4-2 to TRBJ1-3, with 7 nucleotides matching TRBD1. This CDR3 is built from 16 residues. The junction had 8 bases not matched to a gene; V was cut back by 2 bases and J by 4 bases. Germline assignment: CDR1 LGHNA and CDR2 YNFKEQ. The CDR3 DNA follows: TGTGCCAGCAGCCAACCTCAGGGGGTGTCAGGAAACACCATATATTTT. Translating gives CASSQPQGVSGNTIYF.

V usage is TRBV7-8 and J usage is TRBJ2-5; no firm D call. V lost 5 bases, J lost 2 bases, and 15 bases lay in between. Germline V lookup: CDR1 SGHVS, CDR2 FQNEAQ. There are 15 residues in the CDR3. CDR3 in DNA: TGTGCCAGCAGCGTCGTTGGAGCCACGCAAGAGACCCAGTACTTC. Translated: CASSVVGATQETQYF.

The CDR3 DNA reads as TGTGCCAGCAGCTTGGGTTCGGGTTACACGCAGTATTTT. Translating it yields CASSLGSGYTQYF. The V call is TRBV5-8, the J call TRBJ2-3; D gene unclear. Trimming cost V 0 bases and J 9 bases, with 11 bases left between them. In germline, CDR1 is SGHTS, CDR2 YDEGEE. The CDR3 is made up of 13 amino acids.

This rearrangement joins TRBV6-4 to TRBJ1-1, with 7 nucleotides matching TRBD1. Losses at the gene ends were 6 bases for V and 4 bases for J; bases not matched to a gene: 8. CDR1 is MRHNA and CDR2 is SNTAGT in the germline V gene. This CDR3 is 14 amino acids long. The CDR3: CASSPSGGGTEAFF. CDR3 nucleotides: TGTGCCAGCAGCCCATCAGGGGGGGGCACTGAAGCTTTCTTT.

This sequence joins TRBV12-3 or TRBV12-4 and TRBJ2-1, with D unresolved. V gave up 4 bases and J gave up 5 bases, with 9 bases separating them. The CDR3 spans 13 residues. The CDR3: CASSYLRHNEQFF. In nucleotides, the CDR3 is TGTGCCAGCAGTTACCTCCGCCACAATGAGCAGTTCTTC.

Here the CDR3 reads CASSFGGGTGELFF. In nucleotides, the CDR3 is TGTGCCAGCAGTTTCGGGGGGGGCACCGGGGAGCTGTTTTTT. The chain carries TRBV27 and TRBJ2-2, with 8 bases fitting TRBD2. V lost 3 bases and J lost 4; bases outside the gene matches: 1. There are 14 residues in the CDR3. Germline-derived CDR1 and CDR2 are MNHEY and SMNVEV (reference sequence).

J is TRBJ2-7 and V is TRBV7-2; 8 bases match TRBD1. This CDR3 region has 14 residues. J lost 3 bases, V lost 6 bases, and 7 bases had no gene match. Germline CDR1 SGHTA, CDR2 FQGNSA. The DNA of the CDR3 is TGTGCCAGCAGACGGGACAGGAGATACTACGAGCAGTACTTC. This codes for CASRRDRRYYEQYF.